Listed below are T cell receptor beta chains from one sample, sequenced in a study of blood T cell repertoires in COVID-19. Sequencing used immunoSEQ multiplex PCR; TCRdb keeps in-frame clones, though not all of them. The table shows 13,000 or so clones, with approximately 91% occurring only once. Sequencing used peripheral blood. The receptors originated from a human donor in a cohort sampled during active COVID-19. Each CDR3 is given with its conserved first and last residue. A D gene is named only where the DNA matches it firmly. Size values are once, few and many counts, or a class for expanded clones, and some rows have none.

j_call,d_call,clone_size,v_call,cdr3_length,cdr3_nt,cdr3_aa
TRBJ2-3,TRBD1,NA,TRBV30,14,TGTGCCTGGAGAAGGACAGGCATATCAGATACGCAGTATTTT,CAWRRTGISDTQYF
TRBJ2-1,NA,NA,TRBV28,16,TGTGCCAGCAGCAGTTTAGACAGCCGGGTCTACAATGAGCAGTTCTTC,CASSSLDSRVYNEQFF
TRBJ1-5,TRBD1,NA,TRBV6-6,13,TGTGCCAGTAACCAGGGGGGCAATCAGCCCCAGCATTTT,CASNQGGNQPQHF
TRBJ1-2,TRBD1,NA,TRBV20-1,14,TGCAGTGCTAGTCGAGGACAGGCGGGCCGGGGCTACACCTTC,CSASRGQAGRGYTF
TRBJ1-4,TRBD1,NA,TRBV27,21,TGTGCCAGCAGTTTATTCCCCCTCGGTCACGGGACAGAGAAGCCCGATGAAAAACTGTTTTTT,CASSLFPLGHGTEKPDEKLFF
TRBJ2-7,NA,NA,TRBV25-1,13,TGTGCCAGCAGCCAGACAGGAGCCTACGAGCAGTACTTC,CASSQTGAYEQYF
TRBJ2-1,TRBD1,NA,TRBV6-5,15,TGTGCCAGCAGAGGGACAGTGGTAGGTGACAATGAGCAGTTCTTC,CASRGTVVGDNEQFF
TRBJ1-5,NA,NA,TRBV6-2/TRBV6-3,16,TGTGCCAGCAGTTACTCGTTGGCAGGGCCGGGTCAGCCCCAGCATTTT,CASSYSLAGPGQPQHF
TRBJ2-7,NA,NA,TRBV4-1,12,TGCGCCAGCAGCCAGGGGCCCTACGAGCAGTACTTC,CASSQGPYEQYF
TRBJ2-2,NA,few,TRBV25-1,15,TGTGCCAGCAGTGAATATAGAGACAGCACCGGGGAGCTGTTTTTT,CASSEYRDSTGELFF
TRBJ2-7,TRBD1,NA,TRBV14,17,TGTGCCAGCAGCCAAGACGTCCCGGACAGGGTATCAATTGGGCAGTACTTC,CASSQDVPDRVSIGQYF
TRBJ1-4,NA,NA,TRBV18,13,TGTGCCAGCTCACCAGTTCTGAATGAAAAACTGTTTTTT,CASSPVLNEKLFF
TRBJ1-5,NA,few,TRBV6-1,18,TGTGCCAGCAGTGAAGCGCTCCGTCGTCCGGTCTCCTATCAGCCCCAGCATTTT,CASSEALRRPVSYQPQHF
TRBJ2-7,NA,NA,TRBV7-9,17,TGTGCCAGCAGCTCCCTCCAACGTGGGCAGGGGGGCTACGAGCAGTACTTC,CASSSLQRGQGGYEQYF
TRBJ1-5,TRBD1,NA,TRBV18,15,TGTGCCAGCTCACCAATGGACAGGGACAATCAGCCCCAGCATTTT,CASSPMDRDNQPQHF
TRBJ1-5,NA,NA,TRBV6-1,19,TGTGCCAGCAGTGAAGCGGCAGGTGTCGGTTGGGGCTTCGATCAGCCCCAGCATTTT,CASSEAAGVGWGFDQPQHF
TRBJ2-7,TRBD1,once,TRBV9,14,TGTGCCAGTAGCCAAAGACAGGGCCCCTACGAGCAGTACTTC,CASSQRQGPYEQYF
TRBJ1-1,TRBD1,once,TRBV5-1,13,TGCGCCAGCAGTTTCCAGGGGGGAACTGAAGCTTTCTTT,CASSFQGGTEAFF
TRBJ2-7,NA,NA,TRBV12-2,17,TGTGCAAGTCGCCTTACTCCGAGACAGGGTAATAACTACGAGCAGTACTTC,CASRLTPRQGNNYEQYF
TRBJ2-7,TRBD2,NA,TRBV5-1,14,TGCGCCAGCACAAATAGGGGAGGGGCCTACGAGCAGTACTTC,CASTNRGGAYEQYF
TRBJ1-3,NA,NA,TRBV28,17,TGTGCCAGCAGTTTATCGGCGGGAACAGGTGGGCGAAACACCATATATTTT,CASSLSAGTGGRNTIYF
TRBJ2-3,TRBD2,NA,TRBV19,16,TGTGCCAGTAGTCGACTAGCGGGACTAAACACAGATACGCAGTATTTT,CASSRLAGLNTDTQYF
TRBJ2-7,NA,NA,TRBV6-5,12,TGTGCCAGCAGTTACTCGGGGCGCGAGCAGTACTTC,CASSYSGREQYF
TRBJ2-5,NA,once,TRBV7-2,13,TGTGCCAGCAGCCTCCTCAGGCCGGAGACCCAGTACTTC,CASSLLRPETQYF
TRBJ2-7,NA,NA,TRBV11-3,14,TGTGCCAGCAGCTTAAAAACGGGTACCTACGAGCAGTACTTC,CASSLKTGTYEQYF